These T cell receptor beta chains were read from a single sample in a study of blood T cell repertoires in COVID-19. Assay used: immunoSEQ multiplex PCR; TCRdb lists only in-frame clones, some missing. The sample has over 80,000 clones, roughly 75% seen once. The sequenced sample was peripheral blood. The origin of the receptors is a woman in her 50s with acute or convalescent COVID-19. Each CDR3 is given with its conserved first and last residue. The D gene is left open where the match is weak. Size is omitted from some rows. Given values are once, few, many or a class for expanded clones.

CDR3 DNA: TGTGCCAGCAGCTTTACAGGGGACTATGGCTACACCTTC
CDR3 protein: CASSFTGDYGYTF
D gene: TRBD1
CDR3 length: 13
J gene: TRBJ1-2
V gene: TRBV5-5
clone size: -

CDR3 DNA: TGTGCCAGCAGTCAGGCCAGGGGCCAAGGGGAGCAGTACTTC
CDR3 protein: CASSQARGQGEQYF
D gene: -
CDR3 length: 14
J gene: TRBJ2-7
V gene: TRBV27
clone size: -

CDR3 DNA: TGTGCCAGCAGTATAGACCTCTCCAGGAATTCACCCCTCCACTTT
CDR3 protein: CASSIDLSRNSPLHF
D gene: -
CDR3 length: 15
J gene: TRBJ1-6
V gene: TRBV28
clone size: -

CDR3 DNA: TGTGCCAGCATGGACCAGGGCAATTCACCCCTCCACTTT
CDR3 protein: CASMDQGNSPLHF
D gene: -
CDR3 length: 13
J gene: TRBJ1-6
V gene: TRBV6-5
clone size: few

CDR3 DNA: TGCGCCAGCGACGTGGGGAGGGGGGAAAACACTGAAGCTTTCTTT
CDR3 protein: CASDVGRGENTEAFF
D gene: -
CDR3 length: 15
J gene: TRBJ1-1
V gene: TRBV10-2
clone size: once

CDR3 DNA: TGTGCCTGGAGCGCGGGACTAGCGGGAGAGACCCAGTACTTC
CDR3 protein: CAWSAGLAGETQYF
D gene: TRBD2
CDR3 length: 14
J gene: TRBJ2-5
V gene: TRBV30
clone size: -

CDR3 DNA: TGTGCCAGCAGGTATACAGGGGTCTATGGCTACACCTTC
CDR3 protein: CASRYTGVYGYTF
D gene: TRBD1
CDR3 length: 13
J gene: TRBJ1-2
V gene: TRBV28
clone size: -

CDR3 DNA: TGTGCCAGCAGCTTACTTCCTGCTACTAACTATGGCTACACCTTC
CDR3 protein: CASSLLPATNYGYTF
D gene: -
CDR3 length: 15
J gene: TRBJ1-2
V gene: TRBV7-2
clone size: -

CDR3 DNA: TGTGCCAGCAGCTCCAACTGGGGGCGACGGAACACTGAAGCTTTCTTT
CDR3 protein: CASSSNWGRRNTEAFF
D gene: -
CDR3 length: 16
J gene: TRBJ1-1
V gene: TRBV6-6
clone size: many

CDR3 DNA: TGTGCCAGCATTCCGAGTTTACCGGGACTAGTCTACAATGAGCAGTTCTTC
CDR3 protein: CASIPSLPGLVYNEQFF
D gene: TRBD2
CDR3 length: 17
J gene: TRBJ2-1
V gene: TRBV2
clone size: -

CDR3 DNA: TGTGCCAGTGCCCTTCATATAGTTGGCAATCAGCCCCAGCATTTT
CDR3 protein: CASALHIVGNQPQHF
D gene: -
CDR3 length: 15
J gene: TRBJ1-5
V gene: TRBV19
clone size: -

CDR3 DNA: TGTGCCAGCAGTGCAGGTTATAGCAATCAGCCCCAGCATTTT
CDR3 protein: CASSAGYSNQPQHF
D gene: -
CDR3 length: 14
J gene: TRBJ1-5
V gene: TRBV27
clone size: once

CDR3 DNA: TGTGCCAGCTCACCCTCAGGAGGAGGGACTGAAGCTTTCTTT
CDR3 protein: CASSPSGGGTEAFF
D gene: -
CDR3 length: 14
J gene: TRBJ1-1
V gene: TRBV18
clone size: -

CDR3 DNA: TGTGCCAGCACCCTAAGCGGGATCTATGGCTACACCTTC
CDR3 protein: CASTLSGIYGYTF
D gene: -
CDR3 length: 13
J gene: TRBJ1-2
V gene: TRBV14
clone size: few

CDR3 DNA: TGTGCCAGCAGCTATAGCACAGATACGCAGTATTTT
CDR3 protein: CASSYSTDTQYF
D gene: -
CDR3 length: 12
J gene: TRBJ2-3
V gene: TRBV14
clone size: -

CDR3 DNA: TGTGCCAGCAGGGGACACCTAGCCTACAATGAGCAGTTCTTC
CDR3 protein: CASRGHLAYNEQFF
D gene: -
CDR3 length: 14
J gene: TRBJ2-1
V gene: TRBV27
clone size: -

CDR3 DNA: TGTGCCAGCAGCTTCGACGCGGCCACTGAAGCTTTCTTT
CDR3 protein: CASSFDAATEAFF
D gene: -
CDR3 length: 13
J gene: TRBJ1-1
V gene: TRBV6-5
clone size: -

CDR3 DNA: TGTGCCAGCAGTTCAGCTACGGGGGGGAGAAAGAACGAGCAGTACTTC
CDR3 protein: CASSSATGGRKNEQYF
D gene: TRBD2
CDR3 length: 16
J gene: TRBJ2-7
V gene: TRBV6-5
clone size: -

CDR3 DNA: TGTGCCAGCAGCTTAAGCGGGGGGACTAAAGAGACCCAGTACTTC
CDR3 protein: CASSLSGGTKETQYF
D gene: TRBD2
CDR3 length: 15
J gene: TRBJ2-5
V gene: TRBV7-9
clone size: -

CDR3 DNA: TGTGCCAGCAGCTCCAATGGCGGGGGGGAGACCCAGTACTTC
CDR3 protein: CASSSNGGGETQYF
D gene: TRBD2
CDR3 length: 14
J gene: TRBJ2-5
V gene: TRBV14
clone size: -

CDR3 DNA: TGCGCCACCGTTGGACTAACGTCTAGCTCCTACAATGAGCAGTTCTTC
CDR3 protein: CATVGLTSSSYNEQFF
D gene: -
CDR3 length: 16
J gene: TRBJ2-1
V gene: TRBV10-1
clone size: few

CDR3 DNA: TGTGCCAGCTCACCGGGGGGAGATACGCAGTATTTT
CDR3 protein: CASSPGGDTQYF
D gene: -
CDR3 length: 12
J gene: TRBJ2-3
V gene: TRBV18
clone size: -

CDR3 DNA: TGTGCCAGCAGCTTAGGGCTAGCGGATAAAACAGATACGCAGTATTTT
CDR3 protein: CASSLGLADKTDTQYF
D gene: TRBD2
CDR3 length: 16
J gene: TRBJ2-3
V gene: TRBV7-9
clone size: -

CDR3 DNA: TGTGCCAGCAGCTTAGGGACAGGGGGCATTGGCGAGCAGTACTTC
CDR3 protein: CASSLGTGGIGEQYF
D gene: TRBD1
CDR3 length: 15
J gene: TRBJ2-7
V gene: TRBV11-2
clone size: -

CDR3 DNA: TGTGCCAGCAGGCCGGGACAGGGAATGGCGGGGAACACTGAAGCTTTCTTT
CDR3 protein: CASRPGQGMAGNTEAFF
D gene: TRBD1
CDR3 length: 17
J gene: TRBJ1-1
V gene: TRBV2
clone size: -

CDR3 DNA: TGTGCCAGCAGTCTTAGCGGGGACACCTACGAGCAGTACTTC
CDR3 protein: CASSLSGDTYEQYF
D gene: TRBD2
CDR3 length: 14
J gene: TRBJ2-7
V gene: TRBV7-9
clone size: -

CDR3 DNA: TGTGCCAGCAGCTTAGCATCACAGGGGGGAGCTTTCTTT
CDR3 protein: CASSLASQGGAFF
D gene: TRBD1
CDR3 length: 13
J gene: TRBJ1-1
V gene: TRBV7-9
clone size: -